This T cell receptor beta chain was profiled in a study of T cells after yellow fever vaccination. Study in general: Low-cell-number fractions were prepared with SMART-Seq v4 Ultra Low Input.

Comment on this clonotype: Antigen unknown.

TCRdb reprocessed the 5' RACE reads with MiXCR, giving one entry per CDR3 protein. Found here are some 350,000 distinct CDR3 sequences, over 4% of them singletons; the top ten hold around 23%. The CDR3 has 13 residues. J gave up 3 bases and V 7 bases, and 4 bases lay outside the gene matches. CDR1 and CDR2 (germline): MDHEN, SYDVKM. Findings and limits, study-wide: It was a small share of clonotypes that appeared in both CD4 and CD8 compartments.

The chain links TRBV28 to TRBJ1-1; 8 nucleotides match TRBD1. Source: PBMCs, taken 5 days after the yellow fever booster vaccination. This TCR came from a man aged 18 to 30 who received the YFV17D yellow fever vaccine. The CDR3 reads CASKGQGDTEAFF. CDR3 DNA: TGTGCCAGCAAAGGACAGGGAGACACTGAAGCTTTCTTT.